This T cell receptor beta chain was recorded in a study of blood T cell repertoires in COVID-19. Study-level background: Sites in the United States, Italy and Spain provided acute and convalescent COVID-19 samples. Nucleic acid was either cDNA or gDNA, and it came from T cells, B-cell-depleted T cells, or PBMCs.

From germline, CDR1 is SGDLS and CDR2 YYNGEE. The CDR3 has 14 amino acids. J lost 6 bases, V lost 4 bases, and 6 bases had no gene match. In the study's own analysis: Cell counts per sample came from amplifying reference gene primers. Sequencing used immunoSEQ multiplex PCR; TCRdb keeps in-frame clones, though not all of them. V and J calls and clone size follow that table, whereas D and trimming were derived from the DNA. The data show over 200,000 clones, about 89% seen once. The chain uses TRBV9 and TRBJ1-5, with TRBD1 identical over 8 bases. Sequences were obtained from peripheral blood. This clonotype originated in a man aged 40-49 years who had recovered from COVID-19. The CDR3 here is CASSLGQGSQPQHF. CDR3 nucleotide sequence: TGTGCCAGCAGCTTAGGACAGGGCAGTCAGCCCCAGCATTTT.